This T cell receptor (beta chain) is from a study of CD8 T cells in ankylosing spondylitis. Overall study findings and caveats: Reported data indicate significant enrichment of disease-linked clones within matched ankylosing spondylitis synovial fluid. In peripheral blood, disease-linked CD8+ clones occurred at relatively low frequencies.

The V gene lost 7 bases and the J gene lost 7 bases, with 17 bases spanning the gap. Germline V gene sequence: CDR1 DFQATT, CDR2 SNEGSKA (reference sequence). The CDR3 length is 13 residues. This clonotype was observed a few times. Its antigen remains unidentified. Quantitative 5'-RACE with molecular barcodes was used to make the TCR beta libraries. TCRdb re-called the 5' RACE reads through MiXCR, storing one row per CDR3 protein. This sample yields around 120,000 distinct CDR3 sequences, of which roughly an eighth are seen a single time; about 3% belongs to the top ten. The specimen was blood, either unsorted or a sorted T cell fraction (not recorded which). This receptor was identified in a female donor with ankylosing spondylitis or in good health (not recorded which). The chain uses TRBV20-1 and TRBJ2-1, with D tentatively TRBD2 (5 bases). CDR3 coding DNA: TGCAGTGTTATAGGGAGAGCAGATAATGAGCAGTTCTTC. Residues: CSVIGRADNEQFF.